This T cell receptor (beta chain) was sequenced in a study of blood T cell repertoires in COVID-19. Study details: Sites across the United States, Italy and Spain contributed samples from acute and convalescent COVID-19. The cDNA or gDNA used as material had been derived from T cells, B-cell-depleted T cells, or PBMCs.

Per the original methods: Reference gene primer amplification gave estimated nucleated cell counts. The repertoire was sequenced with immunoSEQ multiplex PCR; TCRdb's copy has only in-frame clones and lacks some. D and trimming come from the DNA, and the V and J calls and clone size come from that table. Of approximately 54,000 clones listed, about four fifths are singletons. The CDR3 has 15 amino acids. The V and J ends lost 6 bases and 7 bases, in that order; junction bases with no gene match: 13. Germline-derived CDR1 and CDR2 are MNHEY and SMNVEV (reference sequence). In this sample, this clone turned up once.

Sequencing input: peripheral blood. The rearrangement joins TRBV27 to TRBJ2-7, with TRBD2 identical over 9 bases. The clonotype comes from a woman between 55 and 75 years old with acute or convalescent COVID-19. As DNA, the CDR3 is TGTGCCAGCAGAGGGTGGCCTAGCGGGATCCGGGAGCAGTACTTC. This encodes CASRGWPSGIREQYF.